This T cell receptor (beta chain) was obtained from a study of shared clonotypes between healthy human individuals (dated by TCRdb to 2019 to 2021). With regard to the full study: The cohort included a few men and two women between 18 and 49 years of age. Leukapheresis yielded between about 0.85 and 10 billion PBMCs per donor. To estimate repertoire size and how much clonotypes are shared between individuals, the study performed deep sequencing of blood TCR repertoires from roughly five healthy adults. To increase sequencing depth and limit assay-specific biases, TCR repertoire library preparation and sequencing were carried out by different laboratories using diverse techniques. For each donor, three plates each were used for CD4 naive and CD4 memory, two plates were used for CD8 naive, and one plate was used for CD8 memory. Here is what the overall study found, with its caveats: Only blood was sampled, and tissue TCR repertoires likely differ from those in blood. When several donors were compared, the shared fraction of clonotypes was about 5% for naive CD4, less than 4% for naive CD8, 2% to 2.5% for memory CD4, and 0.4% for memory CD8. Compared with non-shared clonotypes, the clonotypes found in all four sorted-subset donors had higher generation probabilities. Pairwise subsampling led to the expectation that sequencing depth would affect the degree of clonotype sharing among donors. Estimated clonotype richness was generally larger for naive than for memory subsets. Because the study included only a small number of donors, the genetic and exposure-history diversity represented was limited. Incomplete sequencing was indicated by rarefaction of sorted-subset datasets, despite the large sequencing depth.

Donors were healthy HIV-negative adults with no recently reported acute infections or vaccinations. Every donor was a Caucasian adult residing in Nashville, Tennessee, USA. Magnetic negative selection was used to enrich CD4+ T cells, after which naive cells were positively selected on CD45RA and the negative fraction became the memory subset. After blood collection by leukapheresis, PBMCs were isolated using Ficoll-Histopaque density gradient centrifugation and then cryopreserved in the vapor phase of liquid nitrogen. Analytical flow cytometry was used to check the purity and quantity of every magnetically sorted T cell population. Each sorted fraction had its genomic DNA isolated and then quantified by UV absorbance on a Nanodrop 2000c. Worth noting for this clone: Its antigen remains unidentified. No clone much larger than this one lies a single base away; base qualities are absent.

Trimming removed 6 bases from V and 5 bases from J, leaving 19 bases between the germline ends. In the germline V gene (reference sequence), CDR1 corresponds to LNHDA and CDR2 to SQIVND. The CDR3, from cysteine to phenylalanine, totals 15 residues. Solely the CDR3 DNA is kept, with 45 bases framed from the first base. Using the deep immunoSEQ assay, TCR CDR3 regions were amplified from genomic DNA by multiplex PCR. Extracted genomic DNA from each cell subset was distributed evenly across all wells of several immunoSEQ 96-well plates, and each plate was treated as a replicate. Each replicate PCR for sorted subsets received roughly 0.2 ug genomic DNA, equal to around 32,000 T cell genomes. Purified libraries were measured with a Qubit 3.0 fluorometer, size-checked on a Bioanalyzer 2100, and measured again with the KAPA Library Quantification kit. Every immunoSEQ 96-well plate was sequenced on a separate single-read 150-cycle Illumina NextSeq 550 flow cell. Per the authors' processing: Because the immunoSEQ output included only junctional sequences and no quality scores, the filtering could not be the same as the filtering used for full-length reads. To assign V/J genes and CDR3, sequences were annotated using PyIR, a Python wrapper for IgBLAST v1.9, with IMGT germline references. Reads were filtered out if the reads had weak V/J assignments (E-value above 1e-6), no CDR3, stop codons, out-of-frame junctions, or ambiguous translated residues. V3J clonotypes were defined as sequences sharing the same inferred V gene, J gene, and CDR3 amino acid sequence. Percentage overlap between repertoires was calculated by dividing the number of shared unique clonotypes by the size of the smaller repertoire. RTK rarefaction, the Chao1 estimator, and Recon v2.1 estimates of unobserved clonotypes were used to assess repertoire richness. Generation probabilities were computed with OLGA for all TCRbeta clonotypes obtained by the gDNA method from four donors. TCRdb limited this immuneACCESS table to in-frame rearrangements with V and J called. A share of clones is missing; checked studies link under half to unresolved V genes, and the rest is unexplained. Clone size and V and J calls were adopted from that table, with D and trimming inferred from the DNA. Present in this sample are 1.6 million or so clones, roughly 96% of which were seen just once. Of the sample, more than 0.9% falls within the top ten clones.

The source material was naive CD4+ T cells sorted from blood. Sample cell subset or site, as interpreted from the label and publication: CD45RA+ positively selected. The TCR comes from a man under 40 in good health. The chain joins TRBV19 to TRBJ2-5; the D gene is perhaps TRBD2, from 6 matching bases. The DNA is as follows: TGTGCCAGTAGCGTTGCGGGATCTCAGTACGAGACCCAGTACTTC. It translates as CASSVAGSQYETQYF.